This entry concerns a single T cell receptor beta chain. Methods used by the authors: Reference gene primers were amplified, and this amplification served to estimate nucleated cell counts. Sequencing was performed with immunoSEQ multiplex PCR; in TCRdb, only in-frame clones are kept and a portion is missing. The DNA was the basis for D and trimming; V, J and clone size are from that table. This table has 60,000 to 75,000 clones, around 88% appearing once. This entry belongs to a study of blood T cell repertoires in COVID-19. CDR1 SGHTA and CDR2 FQGNSA come from the germline V gene. The ends were cut back, 4 bases at V and 4 bases at J, with 16 bases in the middle. CDR3 size: 15 residues.

Sequenced: peripheral blood. This sequence originates from a woman older than 75 with active COVID-19. The genes are TRBV7-2 and TRBJ1-2, with D possibly being TRBD1 (6 bases). This CDR3 is CASSWGGQGLYGYTF. Here the CDR3 DNA reads TGTGCCAGCAGCTGGGGGGGGCAGGGCCTCTATGGCTACACCTTC. The whole variable domain, remainder taken from reference TRBV7-2 and TRBJ1-2, is GAGVSQSPSNKVTEKGKDVELRCDPISGHTALYWYRQSLGQGLEFLIYFQGNSAPDKSGLPSDRFSAERTGGSVSTLTIQRTQQEDSAVYLCASSWGGQGLYGYTFGSGTRLTVV.